This entry describes one T cell receptor beta chain. The germline V and J ends were trimmed by 2 bases and 9 bases, with 14 bases remaining between them. CDR3 length equals 14 residues. This entry comes from a study of T-cell reconstitution after alpha-beta-depleted transplantation in children. Unique molecular identifiers were incorporated during preparation of the TCRbeta library. Each CDR3 protein gets one entry after TCRdb re-called the PCR reads with MiXCR. The sample holds roughly 500,000 distinct CDR3 sequences, approximately 30% seen once. The sample in question was PBMCs from the stem cell graft donor, obtained from the stem cell graft. This clonotype originated in a human donor who donated a stem cell graft to a child with aplastic anemia. The chain couples TRBV12-3 or TRBV12-4 to TRBJ1-5; D might be TRBD1 (5 bases). The CDR3 nucleotides read TGTGCCAGCAGTTTACAAGGGTCAGGGTTGCCCCAGCATTTT. As protein: CASSLQGSGLPQHF.